These 21 T cell receptor beta chains came from one sample sequenced in a study of identical twins. Each CDR3 protein gets one entry after TCRdb re-called the 5' RACE reads with MiXCR. The sample lists under 900,000 distinct CDR3 sequences, approximately 18% occurring once. The data were also submitted as part of a second study, on T cells expressing NK-cell markers.

The sample was PBMCs. All receptors come from a woman between 18 and 29 years old in good health.

The sample holds a few counts of this clonotype. CDR3 in DNA: TGCAGTGCTAGGAGAGACAGGGTCTCTGGCTACACCTTC. Its translation: CSARRDRVSGYTF. This chain links TRBV20-1 with TRBJ1-2; 7 positions agree with TRBD1. With 3 bases clipped from V and 7 bases from J, the junction kept 8 bases outside the gene matches. The length of the CDR3 is 13 residues. Germline-derived CDR1 and CDR2 are DFQATT and SNEGSKA (reference sequence).

This clonotype was recorded at least ten times. Germline is not matched at one junction end, which may reflect a read error. V and J are TRBV6-2 or TRBV6-3 and TRBJ2-1; no definite D call. The germline CDR1 and CDR2 sequences are MNHEY and SVGEGT. The CDR3 is 15 amino acids. The CDR3 nucleotides read TGTGCCAGCAGTTACTCGTCCGGCATTGCAGCCCCGTTCGGTTTC. As protein: CASSYSSGIAAPFGF.

V and J are TRBV5-1 and TRBJ2-7; no firm D call. V lost 0 bases, J lost 3 bases, and 13 bases lay in between. Looked up from germline, CDR1 is SGHRS and CDR2 is YFSETQ. The CDR3 runs 15 residues. CDR3 coding DNA: TGCGCCAGCAGCTTGGAGTCGGCTAGTCGCTACGAGCAGTACTTC. This translates into CASSLESASRYEQYF.

This clonotype was seen a few times. The chain carries TRBV25-1 and TRBJ2-5; the D is unclear. Between the trimmed V and J ends, which lost 2 bases and 5 bases, there was a span of 12 bases. The CDR3 runs 14 residues. Germline V gene lookup returns CDR1 MGHDK and CDR2 SYGVNS. CDR3 nucleotide sequence: TGTGCCAGCAGTGAACCCGGACGGCAGGAGACCCAGTACTTC. Protein: CASSEPGRQETQYF.

The chain links TRBV20-1 to TRBJ2-1; TRBD2 aligns across 8 bases. The germline CDR1 and CDR2 sequences are DFQATT and SNEGSKA (reference sequence). With 5 bases clipped from V and 9 bases from J, the junction kept 3 bases outside the gene matches. The CDR3 loop spans 11 amino acids. The CDR3 spells CSALREGEQFF. CDR3 coding DNA: TGCAGTGCTCTCCGGGAGGGTGAGCAGTTCTTC.

This chain uses TRBV9 with TRBJ1-2, with D uncertain. Trimming removed 4 bases at V and 5 bases at J, with 15 bases between. The CDR3 is made up of 14 amino acids. Germline V gene sequence: CDR1 SGDLS, CDR2 YYNGEE. The CDR3 DNA follows: TGTGCCAGCAGCACATACTCAGGAGGTTATGGCTACACCTTC. Its protein product is CASSTYSGGYGYTF.

This clonotype showed up just a few times. The rearrangement uses TRBV5-1 and TRBJ1-1; a weak D match, TRBD1 (6 bases). The V gene's germline CDR1 is SGHRS and CDR2 YFSETQ. Trimming took 4 bases from V and 5 from J, leaving 12 bases between them. This CDR3 is 13 amino acids long. CDR3 in DNA: TGCGCCAGCAGCCCGGGACAAAGGACTGAAGCTTTCTTT. Translation: CASSPGQRTEAFF.

V and J are TRBV4-3 and TRBJ2-3; 10 bases map to TRBD2. CDR3 size: 16 residues. Germline CDR1 LGHNA, CDR2 YSLEER. V shed 7 bases and J 3 bases; nucleotides not matched to a gene: 10. CDR3 sequence (DNA): TGCGCCAGCACGTCCCTACTAGCGGGAAATACAGATACGCAGTATTTT. As protein: CASTSLLAGNTDTQYF.

The rearrangement uses TRBV4-3 and TRBJ2-1; 14 bases align to TRBD2. Germline V gene data show CDR1 as LGHNA and CDR2 as YSLEER. The CDR3 is made up of 16 amino acids. V dropped 4 bases and J dropped 9; count of bases not matched to a gene: 8. This CDR3 is CASSPPGLAGVVEQFF. The DNA of the CDR3 is TGCGCCAGCAGCCCCCCGGGACTAGCGGGAGTGGTTGAGCAGTTCTTC.

The chain uses TRBV28 and TRBJ2-3; D not resolved. This CDR3 is 13 amino acids long. Germline V gene sequence: CDR1 MDHEN, CDR2 SYDVKM. Trimming removed 8 bases from V and 0 bases from J, with 9 bases in between. CDR3 residues: CASGLGSTDTQYF. The CDR3 nucleotides read TGTGCCAGCGGGCTGGGTAGCACAGATACGCAGTATTTT.

In this sample, this clonotype turned up a few times. V usage is TRBV6-5 and J usage is TRBJ2-1; TRBD2 matches 8 bases. From germline, CDR1 is MNHEY and CDR2 SVGAGI. The J segment lost 5 bases and the V segment lost 4 bases, leaving 7 bases of the junction unmatched. The CDR3 length is 15 residues. In nucleotides, the CDR3 is TGTGCCAGCAGTTCCGGACTAGCACCAAACAATGAGCAGTTCTTC. Its protein product is CASSSGLAPNNEQFF.

The chain uses TRBV6-5 and TRBJ1-1; D ambiguous. Germline CDR1 MNHEY, CDR2 SVGAGI. This CDR3 is built from 14 residues. Trimming stripped 8 bases from V and 1 base from J, with 14 bases between. CDR3 residues: CASGSELPNTEAFF. Written as DNA, the CDR3 is TGTGCCAGCGGTTCGGAACTGCCGAACACTGAAGCTTTCTTT.

In this sample, this clonotype turned up a few times. The chain has TRBV20-1 and TRBJ2-7, with D possibly being TRBD2 (6 bases). CDR3 length: 15 amino acids. CDR1 is DFQATT, CDR2 SNEGSKA, per germline (reference sequence). V shed 1 base and J shed 4 bases, with 17 bases lying between them. CDR3 loop: CSARVKERAPYEQYF. The CDR3 DNA reads as TGCAGTGCTAGAGTTAAGGAGCGGGCCCCATACGAGCAGTACTTC.

This clonotype was picked up many times. This chain uses TRBV11-2 with TRBJ2-1, with 9 bases identical to TRBD1. The CDR3 extends over 15 amino acids. Germline V gene data show CDR1 as SGHAT and CDR2 as FQNNGV. Trimming removed 5 bases from V and 3 bases from J; junction bases left unmatched: 5. CDR3: CASSTGQGIYNEQFF. The CDR3 DNA follows: TGTGCCAGCAGCACAGGACAGGGGATCTACAATGAGCAGTTCTTC.

The rearrangement links TRBV7-3 to TRBJ2-1; D may be TRBD1 or TRBD2 (5 bases each). In germline, CDR1 is SGHTA, CDR2 FQGTGA. V lost 5 bases and J 7 bases, leaving 21 bases between the germline ends. The CDR3 is 16 amino acids. The chain's CDR3 is CASSPRLGEGKNEQFF. DNA of the CDR3: TGTGCCAGCAGCCCCCGTCTGGGGGAAGGGAAAAATGAGCAGTTCTTC.

The chain is built from TRBV7-2 and TRBJ2-2; D call uncertain. Per the germline V gene, CDR1 is SGHTA and CDR2 is FQGNSA. Trimming cost V 5 bases and J 6 bases, with 16 bases left between them. The CDR3 is 15 amino acids. The CDR3 protein is CASSAYKDLAGELFF. CDR3 nucleotides: TGTGCCAGCAGCGCCTACAAGGATCTGGCCGGGGAGCTGTTTTTT.

This clonotype was seen only a few times. This rearrangement joins TRBV6-1 to TRBJ2-3; TRBD2 aligns across 11 bases. Looked up from germline, CDR1 is MNHNS and CDR2 is SASEGT. Trimming removed 0 bases from V and 6 bases from J; junction bases left unmatched: 11. This CDR3 comprises 18 residues. CDR3 protein: CASSEALLAGGVFDTQYF. CDR3 in DNA: TGTGCCAGCAGTGAAGCCCTCCTAGCGGGGGGAGTTTTCGATACGCAGTATTTT.

The chain recombines TRBV20-1 with TRBJ2-7; TRBD1 matches 8 bases. CDR3 length equals 14 residues. V lost 4 bases, J lost 3 bases, and 8 bases stayed unmatched. Germline lookup yields CDR1 DFQATT and CDR2 SNEGSKA (reference sequence). The CDR3 nucleotides read TGCAGTGCTATCCCCGGGACAGGCAACTACGAGCAGTACTTC. Residues: CSAIPGTGNYEQYF.

The chain recombines TRBV15 with TRBJ2-3; D ambiguous. Germline lookup yields CDR1 LNHNV and CDR2 YYDKDF (reference sequence). V dropped 0 bases and J dropped 4 bases, with 11 bases sitting between them. The CDR3 covers 15 residues. CDR3 DNA: TGTGCCACCAGCAGAGATGAGGTCCAAGCAGATACGCAGTATTTT. Residues: CATSRDEVQADTQYF.

V usage is TRBV10-3 and J usage is TRBJ2-7; TRBD1 or TRBD2 may be the D gene (5 bases each). From germline, CDR1 is ENHRY and CDR2 SYGVKD. This CDR3 comprises 13 residues. Trimming removed 2 bases from V and 4 bases from J, with 9 bases in between. The CDR3, as DNA: TGTGCCATCAGTGAGATGGGGGTATACGAGCAGTACTTC. Its translation is CAISEMGVYEQYF.

This clonotype has more than one count but fewer than ten. The CDR3 is CASSVGTSEGNEQFF. The CDR3, as DNA: TGTGCCAGCAGCGTAGGAACTAGCGAAGGCAATGAGCAGTTCTTC. V is TRBV9 and J is TRBJ2-1, with TRBD2 identical over 7 bases. This CDR3 comprises 15 residues. Germline V gene data show CDR1 as SGDLS and CDR2 as YYNGEE. V trimming: 0 bases; J trimming: 6 bases; junction bases outside the gene matches: 6.